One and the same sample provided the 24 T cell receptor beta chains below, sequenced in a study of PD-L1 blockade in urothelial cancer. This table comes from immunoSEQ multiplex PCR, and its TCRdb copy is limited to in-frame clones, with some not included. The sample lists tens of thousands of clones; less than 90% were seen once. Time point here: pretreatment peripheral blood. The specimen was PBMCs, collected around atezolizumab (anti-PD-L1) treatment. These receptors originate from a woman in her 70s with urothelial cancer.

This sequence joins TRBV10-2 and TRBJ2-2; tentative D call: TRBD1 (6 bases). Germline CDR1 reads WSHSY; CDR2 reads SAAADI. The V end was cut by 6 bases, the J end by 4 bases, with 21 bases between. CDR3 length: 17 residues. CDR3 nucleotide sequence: TGCGCCAGCAGCCACTCAGGGGCAGGGCGGATCACCGGGGAGCTGTTTTTT. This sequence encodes CASSHSGAGRITGELFF.

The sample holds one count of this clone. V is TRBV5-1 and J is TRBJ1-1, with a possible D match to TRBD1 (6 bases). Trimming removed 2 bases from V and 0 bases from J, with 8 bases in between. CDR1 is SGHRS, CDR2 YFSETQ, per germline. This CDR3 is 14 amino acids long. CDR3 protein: CASSFQGMNTEAFF. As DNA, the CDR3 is TGCGCCAGCAGCTTTCAGGGGATGAACACTGAAGCTTTCTTT.

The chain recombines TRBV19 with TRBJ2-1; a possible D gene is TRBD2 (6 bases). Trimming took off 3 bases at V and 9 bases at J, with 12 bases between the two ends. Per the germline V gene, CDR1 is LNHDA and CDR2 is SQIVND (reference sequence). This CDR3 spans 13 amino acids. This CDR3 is CASSIGGPREQFF. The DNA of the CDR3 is TGTGCCAGTAGTATTGGAGGGCCCCGTGAGCAGTTCTTC.

This CDR3 is CASSIARRGGYGYTF. The CDR3 bases are TGTGCCAGTAGTATAGCCCGACGGGGAGGCTATGGCTACACCTTC. The genes are TRBV19 and TRBJ1-2, with no clear D. Germline loops: CDR1 LNHDA, CDR2 SQIVND (reference sequence). The CDR3 is 15 residues long. Trimming removed 1 base at V and 4 bases at J, with 13 bases between.

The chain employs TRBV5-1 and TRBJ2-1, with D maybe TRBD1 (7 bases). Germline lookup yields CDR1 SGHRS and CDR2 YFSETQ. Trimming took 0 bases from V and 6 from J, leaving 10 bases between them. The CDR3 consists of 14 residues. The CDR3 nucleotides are TGCGCCAGCAGCTTGGCGCAGGGGGGCAATGAGCAGTTCTTC. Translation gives CASSLAQGGNEQFF.

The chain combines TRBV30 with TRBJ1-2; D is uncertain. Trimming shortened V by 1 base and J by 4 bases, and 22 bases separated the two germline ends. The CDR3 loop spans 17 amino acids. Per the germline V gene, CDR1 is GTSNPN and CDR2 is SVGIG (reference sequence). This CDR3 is CAWSDRGRQSVPYGYTF. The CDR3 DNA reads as TGTGCCTGGAGTGACCGAGGGAGGCAGTCGGTCCCCTATGGCTACACCTTC.

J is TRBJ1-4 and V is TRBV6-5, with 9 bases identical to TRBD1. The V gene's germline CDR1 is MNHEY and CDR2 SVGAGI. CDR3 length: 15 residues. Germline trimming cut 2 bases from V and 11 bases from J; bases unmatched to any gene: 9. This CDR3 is CASSYTGTGRSKLFF. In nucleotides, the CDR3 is TGTGCCAGCAGTTACACCGGGACAGGGCGGAGTAAACTGTTTTTT.

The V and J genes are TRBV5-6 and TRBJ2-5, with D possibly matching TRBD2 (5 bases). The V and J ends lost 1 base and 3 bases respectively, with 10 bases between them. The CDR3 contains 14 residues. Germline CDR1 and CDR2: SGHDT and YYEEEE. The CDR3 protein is CASSLYPGEETQYF. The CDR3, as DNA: TGTGCCAGCAGCTTGTATCCCGGGGAAGAGACCCAGTACTTC.

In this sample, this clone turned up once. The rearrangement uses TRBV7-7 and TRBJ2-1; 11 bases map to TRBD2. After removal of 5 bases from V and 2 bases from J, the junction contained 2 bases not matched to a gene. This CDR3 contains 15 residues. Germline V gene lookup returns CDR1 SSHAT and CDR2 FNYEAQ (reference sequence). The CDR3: CASSPLAGAYNEQFF. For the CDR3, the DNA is TGTGCCAGCAGCCCACTAGCGGGAGCCTACAATGAGCAGTTCTTC.

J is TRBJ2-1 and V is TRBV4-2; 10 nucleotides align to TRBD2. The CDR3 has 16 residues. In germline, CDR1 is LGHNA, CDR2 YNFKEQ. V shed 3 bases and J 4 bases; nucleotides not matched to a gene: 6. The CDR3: CASSQLAGAIYNEQFF. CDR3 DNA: TGTGCCAGCAGCCAGCTAGCGGGAGCCATATACAATGAGCAGTTCTTC.

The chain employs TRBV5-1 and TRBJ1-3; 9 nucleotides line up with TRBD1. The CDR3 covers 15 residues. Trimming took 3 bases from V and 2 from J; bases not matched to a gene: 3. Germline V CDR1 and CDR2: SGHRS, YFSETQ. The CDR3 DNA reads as TGCGCCAGCAGCTCCGACAGGGGGACTGGAAACACCATATATTTT. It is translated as CASSSDRGTGNTIYF.

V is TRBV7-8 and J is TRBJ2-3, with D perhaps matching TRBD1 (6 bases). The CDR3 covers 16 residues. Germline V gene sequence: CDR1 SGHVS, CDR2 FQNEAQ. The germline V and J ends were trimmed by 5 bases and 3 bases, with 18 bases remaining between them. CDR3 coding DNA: TGTGCCAGCAGCCCACTCTGGGGGCTAGGGACAGATACGCAGTATTTT. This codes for CASSPLWGLGTDTQYF.

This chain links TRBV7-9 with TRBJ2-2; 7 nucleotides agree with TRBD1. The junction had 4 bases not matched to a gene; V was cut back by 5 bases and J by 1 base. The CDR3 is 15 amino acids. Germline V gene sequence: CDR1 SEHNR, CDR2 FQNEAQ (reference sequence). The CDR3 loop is CASSPRTGNTGELFF. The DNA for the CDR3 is TGTGCCAGCAGCCCCCGGACAGGGAACACCGGGGAGCTGTTTTTT. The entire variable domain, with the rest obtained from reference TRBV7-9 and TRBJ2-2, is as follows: DTGVSQNPRHKITKRGQNVTFRCDPISEHNRLYWYRQTLGQGPEFLTYFQNEAQLEKSRLLSDRFSAERPKGSFSTLEIQRTEQGDSAMYLCASSPRTGNTGELFFGEGSRLTVL.

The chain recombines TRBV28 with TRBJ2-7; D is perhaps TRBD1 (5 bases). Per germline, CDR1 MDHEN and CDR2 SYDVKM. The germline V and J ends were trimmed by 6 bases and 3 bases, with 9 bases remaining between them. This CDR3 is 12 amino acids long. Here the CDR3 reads CASRQQGYEQYF. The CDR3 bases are TGTGCCAGCAGACAGCAGGGCTACGAGCAGTACTTC.

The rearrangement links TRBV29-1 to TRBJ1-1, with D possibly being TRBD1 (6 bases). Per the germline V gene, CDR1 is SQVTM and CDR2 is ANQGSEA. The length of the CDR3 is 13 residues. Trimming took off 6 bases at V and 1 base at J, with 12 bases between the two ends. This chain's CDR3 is CSVLPGQNTEAFF. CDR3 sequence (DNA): TGCAGCGTCCTTCCGGGACAGAACACTGAAGCTTTCTTT.

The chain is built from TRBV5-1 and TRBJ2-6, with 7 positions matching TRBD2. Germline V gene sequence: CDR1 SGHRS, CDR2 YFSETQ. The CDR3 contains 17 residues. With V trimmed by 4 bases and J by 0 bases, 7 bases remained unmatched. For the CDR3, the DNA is TGCGCCAGCAGCGAGCGGGGCGGACTCTCTGGGGCCAACGTCCTGACTTTC. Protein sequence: CASSERGGLSGANVLTF.

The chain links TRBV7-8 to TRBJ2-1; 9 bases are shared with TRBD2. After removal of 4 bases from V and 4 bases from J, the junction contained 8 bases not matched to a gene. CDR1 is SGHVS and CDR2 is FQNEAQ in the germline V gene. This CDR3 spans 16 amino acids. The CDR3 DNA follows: TGTGCCAGCAGCTCTAGAAGCGGGGGGACTTACAATGAGCAGTTCTTC. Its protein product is CASSSRSGGTYNEQFF. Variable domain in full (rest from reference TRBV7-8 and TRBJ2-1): GAGVSQSPRYKVAKRGQDVALRCDPISGHVSLFWYQQALGQGPEFLTYFQNEAQLDKSGLPSDRFFAERPEGSVSTLKIQRTQQEDSAVYLCASSSRSGGTYNEQFFGPGTRLTVL.

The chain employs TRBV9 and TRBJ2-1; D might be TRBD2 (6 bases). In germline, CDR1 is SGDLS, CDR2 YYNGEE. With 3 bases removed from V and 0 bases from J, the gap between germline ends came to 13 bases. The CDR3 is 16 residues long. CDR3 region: CASSARIADSYNEQFF. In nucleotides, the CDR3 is TGTGCCAGCAGCGCCCGGATAGCGGACTCCTACAATGAGCAGTTCTTC.

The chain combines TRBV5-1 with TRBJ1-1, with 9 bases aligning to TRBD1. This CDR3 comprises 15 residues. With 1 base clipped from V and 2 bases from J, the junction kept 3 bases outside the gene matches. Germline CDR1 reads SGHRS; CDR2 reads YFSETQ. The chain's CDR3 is CASSLSDRGNTEAFF. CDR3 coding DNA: TGCGCCAGCAGCTTGTCGGACAGGGGAAACACTGAAGCTTTCTTT.

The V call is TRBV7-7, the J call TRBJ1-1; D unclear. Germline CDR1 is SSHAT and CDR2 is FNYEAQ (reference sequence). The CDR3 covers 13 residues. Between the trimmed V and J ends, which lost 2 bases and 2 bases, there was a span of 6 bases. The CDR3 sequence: CASSLTDNTEAFF. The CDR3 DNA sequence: TGTGCCAGCAGCTTAACAGACAACACTGAAGCTTTCTTT.

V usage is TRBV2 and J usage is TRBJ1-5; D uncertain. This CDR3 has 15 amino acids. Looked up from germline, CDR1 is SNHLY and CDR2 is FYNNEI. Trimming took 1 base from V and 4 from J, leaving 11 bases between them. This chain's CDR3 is CASSEGQAPNQPQHF. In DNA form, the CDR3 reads TGTGCCAGCAGTGAAGGTCAGGCACCGAATCAGCCCCAGCATTTT.

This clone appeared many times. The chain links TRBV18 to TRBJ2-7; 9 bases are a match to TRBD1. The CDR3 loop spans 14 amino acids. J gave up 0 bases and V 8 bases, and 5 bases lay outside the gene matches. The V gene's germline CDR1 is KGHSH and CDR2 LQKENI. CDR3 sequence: CASQTGGDSYEQYF. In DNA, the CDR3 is TGTGCCAGCCAGACAGGGGGTGACTCCTACGAGCAGTACTTC.

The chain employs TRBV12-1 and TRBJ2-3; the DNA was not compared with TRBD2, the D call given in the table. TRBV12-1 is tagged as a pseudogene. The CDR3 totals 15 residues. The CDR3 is CASSFVPAGADTQYF. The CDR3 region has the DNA TGTGCCAGCAGCTTTGTGCCAGCCGGGGCAGATACGCAGTATTTT.

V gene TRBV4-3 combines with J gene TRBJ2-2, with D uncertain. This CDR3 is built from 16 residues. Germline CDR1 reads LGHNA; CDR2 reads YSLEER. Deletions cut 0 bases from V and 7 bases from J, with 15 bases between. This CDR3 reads CASSQEDPGLNGELFF. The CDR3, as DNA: TGCGCCAGCAGCCAAGAGGATCCGGGTTTGAACGGGGAGCTGTTTTTT.